This T cell receptor beta chain was sequenced for a study of patients and donors after allogeneic stem cell transplantation (dated by TCRdb to the early 2020s). The germline V gene encodes CDR1 DFQATT and CDR2 SNEGSKA (reference sequence). V and J are trimmed by 6 bases and 5 bases, and the gene matches miss 8 bases of the junction. The CDR3 measures 13 amino acids from cysteine to phenylalanine. Here the CDR3 DNA is all that survives: 39 bases in frame from base 1. To prepare the library, RT-PCR was applied. TCRdb records NextSeq 550 as the sequencer. Through fastp at Q25 and MiXCR, TCRdb rebuilt clones from the public reads, retaining in-frame beta chains. Each CDR3 protein appears once, grouped with its most common genes and DNA. The sample yields 900,000 to 1,000,000 distinct CDR3 sequences; roughly 18% were counted once. The leading ten clones occupy 5.5% to 6.5% of the sample. As concerns this clonotype: Its binding antigen is unknown. No qualities accompany the bases; no much larger clone lies one base away.

Here the chain combines TRBV20-1 and TRBJ2-5; a stretch of 8 junction bases matches TRBD2. The sequence was obtained from a human donor who was either an allogeneic HSCT recipient or a stem cell or donor lymphocyte infusion donor (not recorded which). It is not recorded whose cells these are; they may come from a transplant donor. Sequenced material: blood, either unsorted or a sorted T cell fraction (not recorded which). At the DNA level, the sequence is TGCAGTGCGGATAGCGGGGCGGGGGAGACCCAGTACTTC. It codes for CSADSGAGETQYF.